The text below deals with one T cell receptor (beta chain). The data are from a study of blood T cell repertoires in COVID-19. Original analysis: Amplification with reference gene primers provided the estimates of nucleated cell counts. Generated by immunoSEQ multiplex PCR, the TCRdb table keeps only in-frame clones and is missing some. That table furnishes V, J and clone size, whereas the DNA furnished D and trimming. The repertoire holds fewer than 90,000 clones, with roughly 90% as singletons. Trimming pared 2 bases from V and 4 bases from J, leaving 9 bases between. Germline CDR1 and CDR2: LNHDA and SQIVND (reference sequence). The CDR3 runs to 14 residues.

The rearrangement links TRBV19 to TRBJ1-5; D unresolved. The sequence was collected from a male donor with acute or convalescent COVID-19. The sample comprised peripheral blood. The CDR3 nucleotides read TGTGCCAGTAGTATAATAGAGCGGAATCAGCCCCAGCATTTT. It is translated as CASSIIERNQPQHF.